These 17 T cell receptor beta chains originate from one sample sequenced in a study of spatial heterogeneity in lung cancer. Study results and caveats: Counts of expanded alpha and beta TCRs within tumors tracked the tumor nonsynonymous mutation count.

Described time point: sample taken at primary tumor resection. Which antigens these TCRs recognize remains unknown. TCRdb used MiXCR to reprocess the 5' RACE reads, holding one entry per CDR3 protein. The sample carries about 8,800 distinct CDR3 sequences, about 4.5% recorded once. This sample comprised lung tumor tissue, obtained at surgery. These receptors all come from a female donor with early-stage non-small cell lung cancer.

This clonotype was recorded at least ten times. The CDR3: CATAVQNTGELFF. CDR3 in DNA: TGTGCCACCGCGGTACAAAACACCGGGGAGCTGTTTTTT. The chain couples TRBV27 to TRBJ2-2; D ambiguous. The CDR3 is made up of 13 amino acids. V was shortened by 10 bases and J by 2 bases, with 11 bases between the two germline ends. Germline assignment: CDR1 MNHEY and CDR2 SMNVEV (reference sequence).

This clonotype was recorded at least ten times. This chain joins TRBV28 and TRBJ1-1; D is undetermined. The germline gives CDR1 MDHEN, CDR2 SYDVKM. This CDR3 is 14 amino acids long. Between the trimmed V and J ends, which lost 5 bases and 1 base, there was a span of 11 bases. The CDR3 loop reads CASSLAGPNTEAFF. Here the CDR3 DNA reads TGTGCCAGCAGTCTCGCTGGCCCGAACACTGAAGCTTTCTTT.

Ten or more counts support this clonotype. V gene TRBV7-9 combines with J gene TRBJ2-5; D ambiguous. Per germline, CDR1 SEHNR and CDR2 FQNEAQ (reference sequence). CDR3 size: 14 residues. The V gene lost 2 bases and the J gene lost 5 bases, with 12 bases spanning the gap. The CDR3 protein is CASSLRFLGETQYF. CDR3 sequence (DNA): TGTGCCAGCAGCTTACGGTTTTTGGGGGAGACCCAGTACTTC.

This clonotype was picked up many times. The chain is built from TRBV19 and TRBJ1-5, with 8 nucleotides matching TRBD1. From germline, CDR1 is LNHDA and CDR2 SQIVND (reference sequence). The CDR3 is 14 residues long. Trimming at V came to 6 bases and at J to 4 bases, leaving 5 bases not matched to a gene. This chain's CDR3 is CASSTGGVNQPQHF. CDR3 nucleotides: TGTGCCAGTAGCACAGGGGGTGTAAATCAGCCCCAGCATTTT.

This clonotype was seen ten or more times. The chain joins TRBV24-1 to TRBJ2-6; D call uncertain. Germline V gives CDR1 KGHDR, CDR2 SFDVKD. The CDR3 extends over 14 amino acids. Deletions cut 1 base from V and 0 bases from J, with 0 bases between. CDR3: CATSDFSGANVLTF. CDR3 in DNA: TGTGCCACCAGTGATTTCTCTGGGGCCAACGTCCTGACTTTC.

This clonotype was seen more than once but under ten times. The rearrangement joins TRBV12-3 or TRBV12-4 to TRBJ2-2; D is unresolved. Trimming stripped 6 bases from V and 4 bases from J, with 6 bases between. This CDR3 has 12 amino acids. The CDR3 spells CASSWATGELFF. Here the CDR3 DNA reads TGTGCCAGCAGCTGGGCCACCGGGGAGCTGTTTTTT.

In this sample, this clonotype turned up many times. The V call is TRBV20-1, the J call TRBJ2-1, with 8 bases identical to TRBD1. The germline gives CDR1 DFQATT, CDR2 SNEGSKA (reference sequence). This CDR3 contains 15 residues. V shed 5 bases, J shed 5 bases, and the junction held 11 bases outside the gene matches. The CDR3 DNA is TGCAGTGCTTCCGGAAGGACAGGGTACCACAATGAGCAGTTCTTC. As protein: CSASGRTGYHNEQFF.

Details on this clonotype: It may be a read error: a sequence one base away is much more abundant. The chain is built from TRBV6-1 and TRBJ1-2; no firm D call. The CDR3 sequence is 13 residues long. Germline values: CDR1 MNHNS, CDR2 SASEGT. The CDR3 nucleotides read TGTGCCAGCACGTACGGAGCTAACTATGGCTACAACTTC. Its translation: CASTYGANYGYNF.

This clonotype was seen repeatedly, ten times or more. The CDR3 DNA follows: TGTGCCAGCAGCCGTTCCGGGGCCTTCTACGAGCAGTACTTC. This sequence encodes CASSRSGAFYEQYF. The rearrangement uses TRBV7-9 and TRBJ2-7; D possibly matches TRBD1 or TRBD2 (5 bases each). Germline V gene data show CDR1 as SEHNR and CDR2 as FQNEAQ (reference sequence). Trimming cost V 5 bases and J 3 bases, with 14 bases left between them. The CDR3 is made up of 14 amino acids.

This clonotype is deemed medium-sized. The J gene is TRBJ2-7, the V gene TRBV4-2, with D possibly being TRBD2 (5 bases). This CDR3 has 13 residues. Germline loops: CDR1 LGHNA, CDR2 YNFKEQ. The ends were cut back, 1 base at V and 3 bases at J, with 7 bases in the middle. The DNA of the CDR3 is TGTGCCAGCAGCCAAGGGACTTACTACGAGCAGTACTTC. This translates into CASSQGTYYEQYF.

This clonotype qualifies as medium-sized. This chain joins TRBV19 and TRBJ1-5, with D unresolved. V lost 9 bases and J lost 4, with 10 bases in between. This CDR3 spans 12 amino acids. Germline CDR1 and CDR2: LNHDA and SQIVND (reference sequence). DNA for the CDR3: TGTGCCAGCCGCCCGGGAAATCAGCCCCAGCATTTT. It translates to CASRPGNQPQHF. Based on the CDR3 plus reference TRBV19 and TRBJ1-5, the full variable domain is DGGITQSPKYLFRKEGQNVTLSCEQNLNHDAMYWYRQDPGQGLRLIYYSQIVNDFQKGDIAEGYSVSREKKESFPLTVTSAQKNPTAFYLCASRPGNQPQHFGDGTRLSIL.

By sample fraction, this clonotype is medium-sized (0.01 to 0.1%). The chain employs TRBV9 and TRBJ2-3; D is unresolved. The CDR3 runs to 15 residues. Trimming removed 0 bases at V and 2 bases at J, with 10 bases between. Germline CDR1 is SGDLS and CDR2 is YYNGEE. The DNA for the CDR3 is TGTGCCAGCAGCGTAGCCCCCGCCCCCACAGATACGCAGTATTTT. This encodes CASSVAPAPTDTQYF.

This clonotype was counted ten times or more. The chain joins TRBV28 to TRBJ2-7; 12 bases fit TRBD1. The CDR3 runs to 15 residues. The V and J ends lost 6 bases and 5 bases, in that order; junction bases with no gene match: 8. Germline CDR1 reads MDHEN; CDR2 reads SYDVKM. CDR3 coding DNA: TGTGCCAGCAGCTCAGCCGGGACAGGGGGCCACGAGCAGTACTTC. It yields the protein CASSSAGTGGHEQYF.

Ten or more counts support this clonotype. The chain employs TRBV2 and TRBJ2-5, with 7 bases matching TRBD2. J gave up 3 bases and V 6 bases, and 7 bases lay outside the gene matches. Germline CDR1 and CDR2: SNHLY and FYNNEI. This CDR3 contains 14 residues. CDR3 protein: CASRPPGGEETQYF. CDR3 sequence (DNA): TGTGCCAGCAGGCCCCCTGGGGGGGAAGAGACCCAGTACTTC.

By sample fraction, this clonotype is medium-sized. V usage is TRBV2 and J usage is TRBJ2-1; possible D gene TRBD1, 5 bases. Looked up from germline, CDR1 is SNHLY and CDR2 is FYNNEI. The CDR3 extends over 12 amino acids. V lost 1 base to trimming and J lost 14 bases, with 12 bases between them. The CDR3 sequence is CASSEVAPREFF. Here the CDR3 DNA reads TGTGCCAGCAGTGAAGTGGCTCCCAGGGAGTTCTTC.

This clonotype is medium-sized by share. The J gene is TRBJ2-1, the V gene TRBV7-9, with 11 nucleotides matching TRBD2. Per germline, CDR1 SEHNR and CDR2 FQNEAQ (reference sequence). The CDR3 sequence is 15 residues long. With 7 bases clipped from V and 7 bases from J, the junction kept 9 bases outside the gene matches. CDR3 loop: CASNPPASGRNEQFF. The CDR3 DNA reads TGTGCCAGCAATCCGCCTGCTAGCGGGAGGAATGAGCAGTTCTTC. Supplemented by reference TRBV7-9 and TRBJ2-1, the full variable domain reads DTGVSQNPRHKITKRGQNVTFRCDPISEHNRLYWYRQTLGQGPEFLTYFQNEAQLEKSRLLSDRFSAERPKGSFSTLEIQRTEQGDSAMYLCASNPPASGRNEQFFGPGTRLTVL.

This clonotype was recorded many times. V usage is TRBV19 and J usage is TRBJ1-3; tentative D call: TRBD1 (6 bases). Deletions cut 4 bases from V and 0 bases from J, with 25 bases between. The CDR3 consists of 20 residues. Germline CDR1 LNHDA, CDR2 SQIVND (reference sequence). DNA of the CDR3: TGTGCCAGTAGTACGTCCCCCCAACGACAGGCGACGAGCTCTGGAAACACCATATATTTT. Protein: CASSTSPQRQATSSGNTIYF.